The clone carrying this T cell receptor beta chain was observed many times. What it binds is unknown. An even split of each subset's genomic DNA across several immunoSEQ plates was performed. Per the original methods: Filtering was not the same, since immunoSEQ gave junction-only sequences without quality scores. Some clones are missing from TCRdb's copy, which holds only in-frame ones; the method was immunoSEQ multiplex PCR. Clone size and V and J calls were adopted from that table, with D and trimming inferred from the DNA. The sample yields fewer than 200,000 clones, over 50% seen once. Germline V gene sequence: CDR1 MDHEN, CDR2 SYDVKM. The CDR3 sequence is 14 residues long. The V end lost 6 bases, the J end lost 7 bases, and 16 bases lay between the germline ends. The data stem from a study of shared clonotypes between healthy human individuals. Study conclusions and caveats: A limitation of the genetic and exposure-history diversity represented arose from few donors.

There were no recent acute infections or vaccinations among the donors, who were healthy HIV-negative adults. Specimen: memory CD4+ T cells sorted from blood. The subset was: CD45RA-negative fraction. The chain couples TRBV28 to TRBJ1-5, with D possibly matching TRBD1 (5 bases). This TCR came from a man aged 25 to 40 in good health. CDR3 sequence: CASRYPNSGQPQHF. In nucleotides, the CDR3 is TGTGCCAGCAGGTACCCTAATTCAGGGCAGCCCCAGCATTTT.